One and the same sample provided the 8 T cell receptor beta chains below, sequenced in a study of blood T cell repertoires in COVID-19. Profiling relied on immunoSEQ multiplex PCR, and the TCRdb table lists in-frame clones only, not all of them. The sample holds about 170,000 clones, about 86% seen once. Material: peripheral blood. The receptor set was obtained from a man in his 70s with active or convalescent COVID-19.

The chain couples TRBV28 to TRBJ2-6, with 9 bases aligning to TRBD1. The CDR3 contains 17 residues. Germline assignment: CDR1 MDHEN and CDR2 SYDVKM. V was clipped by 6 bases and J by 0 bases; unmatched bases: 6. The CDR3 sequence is CASRAPGQGSGANVLTF. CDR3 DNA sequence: TGTGCCAGCAGGGCACCGGGACAGGGCTCTGGGGCCAACGTCCTGACTTTC.

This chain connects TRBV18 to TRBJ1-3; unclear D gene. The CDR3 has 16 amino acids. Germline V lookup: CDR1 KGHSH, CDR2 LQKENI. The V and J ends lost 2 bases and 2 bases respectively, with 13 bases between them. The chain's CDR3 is CASSPVAELAGNTIYF. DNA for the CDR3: TGTGCCAGCTCACCAGTGGCGGAACTCGCTGGAAACACCATATATTTT.

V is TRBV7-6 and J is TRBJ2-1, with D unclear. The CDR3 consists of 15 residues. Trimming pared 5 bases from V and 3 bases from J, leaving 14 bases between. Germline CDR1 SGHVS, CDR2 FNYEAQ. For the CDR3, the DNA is TGTGCCAGCAGCCCCGAGCCAGGCGTCTACAATGAGCAGTTCTTC. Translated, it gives CASSPEPGVYNEQFF.

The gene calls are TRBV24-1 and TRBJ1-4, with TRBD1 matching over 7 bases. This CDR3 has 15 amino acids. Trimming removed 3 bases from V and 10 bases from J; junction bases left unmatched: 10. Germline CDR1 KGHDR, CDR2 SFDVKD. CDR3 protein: CATSDPDRDRGKLFF. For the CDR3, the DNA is TGTGCCACCAGTGATCCTGACAGGGATAGAGGAAAACTGTTTTTT.

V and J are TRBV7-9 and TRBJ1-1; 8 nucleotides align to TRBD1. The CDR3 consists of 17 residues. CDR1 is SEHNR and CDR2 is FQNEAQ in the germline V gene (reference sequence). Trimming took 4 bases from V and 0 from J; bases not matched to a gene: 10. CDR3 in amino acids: CASSSAPTGAVNTEAFF. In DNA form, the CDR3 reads TGTGCCAGCAGCTCTGCCCCGACAGGGGCCGTGAACACTGAAGCTTTCTTT. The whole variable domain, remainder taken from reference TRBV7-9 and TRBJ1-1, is DTGVSQNPRHKITKRGQNVTFRCDPISEHNRLYWYRQTLGQGPEFLTYFQNEAQLEKSRLLSDRFSAERPKGSFSTLEIQRTEQGDSAMYLCASSSAPTGAVNTEAFFGQGTRLTVV.

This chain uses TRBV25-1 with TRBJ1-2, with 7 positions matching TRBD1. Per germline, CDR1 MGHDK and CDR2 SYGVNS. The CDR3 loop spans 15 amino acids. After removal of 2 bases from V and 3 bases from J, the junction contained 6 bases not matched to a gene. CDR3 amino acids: CASSEGGGFYYGYTF. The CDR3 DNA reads TGTGCCAGCAGTGAAGGAGGGGGCTTTTACTATGGCTACACCTTC.

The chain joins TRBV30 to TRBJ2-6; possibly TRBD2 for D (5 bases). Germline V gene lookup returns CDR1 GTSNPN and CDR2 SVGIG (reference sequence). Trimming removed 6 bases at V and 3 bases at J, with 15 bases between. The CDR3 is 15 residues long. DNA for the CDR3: TGTGCCTGCCCAAAGGGAGAAAGTGGGGCCAACGTCCTGACTTTC. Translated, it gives CACPKGESGANVLTF.

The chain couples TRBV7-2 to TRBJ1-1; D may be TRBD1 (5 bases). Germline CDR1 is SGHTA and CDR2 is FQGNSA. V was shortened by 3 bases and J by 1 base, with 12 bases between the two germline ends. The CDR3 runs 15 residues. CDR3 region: CASSLGPVANTEAFF. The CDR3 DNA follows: TGTGCCAGCAGCTTGGGGCCGGTGGCGAACACTGAAGCTTTCTTT.